The 5 T cell receptor beta chains in this list originate from one sample, sequenced in a study of shared clonotypes between healthy human individuals. TCRdb keeps only in-frame clones here, not all; method: immunoSEQ multiplex PCR. The data contain approximately 2.5 million clones, around nine tenths of them seen just once; the ten biggest clones take up around 0.14%. The sample taken for sequencing was naive CD4+ T cells sorted from blood. Subset indicated: CD45RA+ positively selected. The receptors come from a man between 18 and 29 years old in good health.

The gene calls are TRBV9 and TRBJ1-2; 8 bases are shared with TRBD1. The length of the CDR3 is 12 residues. Germline loops: CDR1 SGDLS, CDR2 YYNGEE. V lost 7 bases and J lost 4; bases outside the gene matches: 3. CDR3 sequence: CASRTGFYGYTF. CDR3 nucleotides: TGTGCCAGCCGGACAGGGTTCTATGGCTACACCTTC.

The rearrangement uses TRBV7-3 and TRBJ2-5, with TRBD2 identical over 14 bases. V trimming: 4 bases; J trimming: 5 bases; junction bases outside the gene matches: 3. The CDR3 spans 15 residues. Looked up from germline, CDR1 is SGHTA and CDR2 is FQGTGA. The CDR3 DNA is TGTGCCAGCAGCTCCGGACTAGCGGGGGGTGAGACCCAGTACTTC. This encodes CASSSGLAGGETQYF.

The chain has TRBV5-8 and TRBJ1-5; D gene ambiguous. The ends were cut back, 4 bases at V and 4 bases at J, with 15 bases in the middle. The CDR3 totals 15 residues. Germline V gene lookup returns CDR1 SGHTS and CDR2 YDEGEE. Here the CDR3 DNA reads TGTGCCAGCAGCCCGCTAAAGGGTTCGAATCAGCCCCAGCATTTT. Amino acids: CASSPLKGSNQPQHF. Looking up the rest from reference TRBV5-8 and TRBJ1-5 gives the full variable domain: EAGVTQSPTHLIKTRGQQATLRCSPISGHTSVYWYQQALGLGLQFLLWYDEGEERNRGNFPPRFSGRQFPNYSSELNVNALELEDSALYLCASSPLKGSNQPQHFGDGTRLSIL.

This clone was detected only once. The CDR3 region is CASSLGSSGSLGEQYF. CDR3 DNA: TGTGCCAGCAGCTTGGGGAGTAGCGGGAGTCTAGGCGAGCAGTACTTC. The chain employs TRBV7-8 and TRBJ2-7; TRBD2 aligns across 9 bases. Germline lookup yields CDR1 SGHVS and CDR2 FQNEAQ. Trimming removed 3 bases from V and 6 bases from J; junction bases left unmatched: 12. The CDR3 runs to 16 residues.

This clone was detected once. V and J are TRBV5-6 and TRBJ2-5; the D gene is possibly TRBD1 (6 bases). The CDR3 loop spans 14 amino acids. Germline V CDR1 and CDR2: SGHDT, YYEEEE. V shed 4 bases and J shed 2 bases, with 12 bases lying between them. CDR3 in DNA: TGTGCCAGCAGCCCCGGGCAGGGGCAAGAGACCCAGTACTTC. Translated: CASSPGQGQETQYF.